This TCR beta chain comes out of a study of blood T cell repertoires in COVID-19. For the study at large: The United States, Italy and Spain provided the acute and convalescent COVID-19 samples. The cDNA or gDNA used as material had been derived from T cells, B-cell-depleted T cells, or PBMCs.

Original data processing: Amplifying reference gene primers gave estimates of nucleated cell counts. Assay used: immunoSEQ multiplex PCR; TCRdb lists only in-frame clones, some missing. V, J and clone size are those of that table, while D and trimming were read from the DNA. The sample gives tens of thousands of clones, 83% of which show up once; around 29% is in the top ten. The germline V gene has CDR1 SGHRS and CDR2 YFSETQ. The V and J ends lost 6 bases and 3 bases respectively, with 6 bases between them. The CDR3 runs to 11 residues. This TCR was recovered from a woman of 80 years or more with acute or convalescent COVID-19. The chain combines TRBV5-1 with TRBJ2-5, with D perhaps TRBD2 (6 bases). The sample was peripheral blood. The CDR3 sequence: CASTGEETQYF. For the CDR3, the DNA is TGCGCCAGCACGGGGGAAGAGACCCAGTACTTC.